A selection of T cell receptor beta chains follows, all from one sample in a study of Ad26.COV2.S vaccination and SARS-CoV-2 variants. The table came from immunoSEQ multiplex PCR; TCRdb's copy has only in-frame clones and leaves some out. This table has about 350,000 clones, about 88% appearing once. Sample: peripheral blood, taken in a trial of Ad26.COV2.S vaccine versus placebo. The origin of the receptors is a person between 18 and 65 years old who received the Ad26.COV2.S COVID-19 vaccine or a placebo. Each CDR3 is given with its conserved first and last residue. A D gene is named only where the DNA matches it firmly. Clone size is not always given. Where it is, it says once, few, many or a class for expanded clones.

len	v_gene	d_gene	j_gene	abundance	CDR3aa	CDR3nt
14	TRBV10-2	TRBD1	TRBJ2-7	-	CASRGTEGFHEQYF	TGCGCCAGCAGGGGGACAGAGGGTTTCCACGAGCAGTACTTC
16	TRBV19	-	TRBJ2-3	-	CASSNGGRQSTDTQYF	TGTGCCAGTAGCAATGGCGGCAGGCAAAGCACAGATACGCAGTATTTT
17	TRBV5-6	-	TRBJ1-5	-	CASSEGGMRTANQPQHF	TGTGCCAGCAGCGAGGGGGGAATGAGGACAGCTAACCAGCCCCAGCATTTT
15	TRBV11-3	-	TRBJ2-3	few	CASSRGSLTTDTQYF	TGTGCCAGCAGCCGGGGGTCACTCACCACAGATACGCAGTATTTT
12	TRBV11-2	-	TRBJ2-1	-	CASSALANEQFF	TGTGCCAGCAGCGCTCTAGCGAATGAGCAGTTCTTC
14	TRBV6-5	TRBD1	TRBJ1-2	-	CASSYLDRAYGYTF	TGTGCCAGCAGTTACTTGGACAGGGCTTATGGCTACACCTTC
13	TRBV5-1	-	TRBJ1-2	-	CASSLEAGMGYTF	TGCGCCAGCAGCTTGGAGGCTGGGATGGGCTACACCTTC
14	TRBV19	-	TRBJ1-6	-	CASSRGGLNSPLHF	TGTGCCAGTAGTAGGGGAGGACTAAATTCACCCCTCCACTTT
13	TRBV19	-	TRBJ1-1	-	CASGGQWNTEAFF	TGTGCCAGTGGTGGACAGTGGAACACTGAAGCTTTCTTT
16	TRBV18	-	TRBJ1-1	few	CASSPRLEGANTEAFF	TGTGCCAGCTCACCACGCTTGGAGGGTGCGAACACTGAAGCTTTCTTT
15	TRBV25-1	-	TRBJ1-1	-	CASSEFFKGPTEAFF	TGTGCCAGCAGTGAATTTTTCAAGGGCCCCACTGAAGCTTTCTTT
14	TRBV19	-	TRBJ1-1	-	CASSIDHGGRRAFF	TGTGCCAGTAGTATAGATCACGGGGGTAGGAGAGCTTTCTTT
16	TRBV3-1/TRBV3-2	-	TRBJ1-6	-	CASSLRKQGIHSPLHF	TGTGCCAGCAGCCTGCGAAAACAGGGAATTCATTCACCCCTCCACTTT
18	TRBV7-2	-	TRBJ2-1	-	CASSSPGAGLSSYNEQFF	TGTGCCAGCAGCTCCCCTGGGGCGGGATTAAGCTCCTACAATGAGCAGTTCTTC
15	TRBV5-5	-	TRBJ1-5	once	CASSLFGAAHQPQHF	TGTGCCAGCAGCTTGTTTGGGGCAGCTCATCAGCCCCAGCATTTT
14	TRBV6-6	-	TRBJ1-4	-	CASSRTATNEKLFF	TGTGCCAGCAGTCGGACAGCGACTAATGAAAAACTGTTTTTT
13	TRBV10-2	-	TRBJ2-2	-	CASSELYTGELFF	TGCGCCAGCAGTGAGCTATACACCGGGGAGCTGTTTTTT
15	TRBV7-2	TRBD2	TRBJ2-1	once	CASSLGTSGRGEQFF	TGTGCCAGCAGCCTTGGGACTAGCGGGAGGGGTGAGCAGTTCTTC
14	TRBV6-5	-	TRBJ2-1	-	CASSYSPRRNEQFF	TGTGCCAGCAGTTACTCCCCCCGTCGCAATGAGCAGTTCTTC
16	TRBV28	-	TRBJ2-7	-	CASSFGAGASSYEQYF	TGTGCCAGCAGTTTCGGCGCAGGGGCGAGCTCCTACGAGCAGTACTTC
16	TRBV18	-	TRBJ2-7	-	CASSPSRDSYSYEQYF	TGTGCCAGCTCACCATCCAGAGACAGTTACTCCTACGAGCAGTACTTC
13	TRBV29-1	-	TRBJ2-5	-	CSATSGVGETQYF	TGCAGCGCTACTTCGGGGGTCGGAGAGACCCAGTACTTC
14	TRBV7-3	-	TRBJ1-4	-	CASSFLHYNEKLFF	TGTGCCAGCAGCTTCCTTCATTATAATGAAAAACTGTTTTTT